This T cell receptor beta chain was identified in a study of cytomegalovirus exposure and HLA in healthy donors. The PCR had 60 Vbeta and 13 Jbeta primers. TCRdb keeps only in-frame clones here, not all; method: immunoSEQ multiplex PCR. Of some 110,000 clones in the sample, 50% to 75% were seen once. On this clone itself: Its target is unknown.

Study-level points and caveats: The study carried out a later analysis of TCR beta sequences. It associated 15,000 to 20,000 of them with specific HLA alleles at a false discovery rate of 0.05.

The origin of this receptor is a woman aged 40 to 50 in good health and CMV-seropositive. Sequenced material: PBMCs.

The DNA for the CDR3 is TGTGCCAGCAGCATCAATACAGGGTGGCGTGAAAAACTGTTTTTT. Translating gives CASSINTGWREKLFF. The chain joins TRBV6-1 to TRBJ1-4; tentative D call: TRBD1 (6 bases). Germline CDR1 and CDR2: MNHNS and SASEGT. Trimming removed 6 bases at V and 7 bases at J, with 18 bases between. The CDR3 totals 15 residues.